The present T cell receptor beta chain was sequenced within a study of OX40 agonist ivuxolimab in advanced cancers. Regarding the study in general: Ivuxolimab, which targeted the costimulatory receptor OX40 (CD134), was an agonistic, fully human IgG2 monoclonal antibody. Intravenous ivuxolimab was administered to patients every 2 weeks at six dose levels: 0.01, 0.1, 0.3, 1.5, 3 and 10 mg/kg. Among the approximately 50 dose-escalation patients, around 20 had hepatocellular carcinoma, about 15 melanoma, 9 renal cell carcinoma and 9 head and neck cancer. The dose-escalation cohort was roughly 83% male with a mean age of approximately 60 years, ranging from roughly 20 to 80. Prior anti-PD-1, anti-PD-L1 or anti-CTLA-4 therapy was permitted, and approximately 42% of dose-escalation patients had received checkpoint inhibitors. Three dose-escalation patients achieved partial responses, one with hepatocellular carcinoma and two with cutaneous melanoma. The point of sequencing TCRbeta in the periphery was to test whether ivuxolimab changed TCR sequence diversity and drove clonal T-cell expansion. The paper covers the monotherapy dose-escalation part of the phase I ivuxolimab trial, which included N of about 51 patients.

Genomic DNA was extracted from sorted cells for sequencing of the TCRbeta CDR3 region. The immunoSEQ Assay was used to sequence the TCRbeta CDR3 regions. TCRdb holds this immuneACCESS table with in-frame rearrangements only. Some clones are missing; in checked studies, unresolved V genes explain under half, and the rest has no known cause. For this sample the table gives more than 80,000 clones, of which around nine tenths were detected only once. Approximately 1.5% of the sample is held by the ten biggest clonotypes. Patients with a history of autoimmune disease or receiving systemic immunosuppression were excluded from the trial. In every dose cohort, peripheral blood was drawn for TCR sequencing at baseline, cycle 4 day 1, and cycle 7 day 1. Samples were obtained from an open-label, multicenter, first-in-human phase I dose-escalation trial of ivuxolimab. Adults with locally advanced or metastatic melanoma, renal cell carcinoma, hepatocellular carcinoma or head and neck squamous cell carcinoma were enrolled in the trial. Before TCR sequencing, CD4+ T cells and CD8+ T cells from peripheral blood were sorted into separate populations.

Turning to this clone: The antigen it recognizes is unknown. Qualities for individual bases were not recorded, and no much larger clone is one base off.

Inclusive of the bounding cysteine and phenylalanine, the CDR3 is 13 residues long. Of all the DNA, just the CDR3 is kept, 39 bases in frame from base 1. V drops 5 bases and J drops 4 bases, leaving 11 bases in between. From the germline V gene, CDR1 is MNHEY and CDR2 is SVGAGI. Points the paper makes about the study in general: Clonal expansion of both CD4+ and CD8+ blood T cells was observed from baseline to week 6 at doses 0.1 to 3.0 mg/kg. In partial responders in the 0.1-3.0 mg/kg groups, normalized peripheral clonal expansion was found to be among the lowest, especially among CD8+ T cells. The antigen specificity of the clonally expanded peripheral T cells was not determined. After ivuxolimab, more expanded clones were found on average in CD8+ T cells than in CD4+ T cells. Low levels of normalized T-cell clonal expansion were also seen in some patients who did not respond.

This TCR was recovered from an adult with an advanced solid tumor such as melanoma, head and neck, liver or kidney cancer. The chain joins TRBV6-5 to TRBJ1-1; TRBD1 is possibly the D segment (6 matching bases). The sample consisted of CD4+ or CD8+ T cells sorted from blood, taken in a trial of the OX40 agonist ivuxolimab. The bases read TGTGCCAGCAGTCCAGGACAGCCCACTGAAGCTTTCTTT. Its coded protein is CASSPGQPTEAFF.